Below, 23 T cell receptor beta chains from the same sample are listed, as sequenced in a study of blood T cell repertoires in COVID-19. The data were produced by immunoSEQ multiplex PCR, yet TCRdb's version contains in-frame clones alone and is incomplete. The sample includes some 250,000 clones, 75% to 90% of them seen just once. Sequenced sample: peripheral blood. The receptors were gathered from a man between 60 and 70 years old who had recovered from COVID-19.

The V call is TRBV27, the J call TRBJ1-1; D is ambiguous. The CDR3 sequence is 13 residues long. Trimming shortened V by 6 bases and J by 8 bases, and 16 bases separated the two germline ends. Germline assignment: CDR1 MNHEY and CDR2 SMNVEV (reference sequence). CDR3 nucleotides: TGTGCCAGCAGACCGTTGCAACCCCAGGAAGCTTTCTTT. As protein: CASRPLQPQEAFF.

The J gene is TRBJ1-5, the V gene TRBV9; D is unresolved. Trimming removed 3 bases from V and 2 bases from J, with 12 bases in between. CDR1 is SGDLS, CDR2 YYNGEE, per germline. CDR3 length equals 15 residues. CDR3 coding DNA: TGTGCCAGCAGCGCTACCCACTTAGGCAATCAGCCCCAGCATTTT. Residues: CASSATHLGNQPQHF. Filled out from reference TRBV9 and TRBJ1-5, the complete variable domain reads DSGVTQTPKHLITATGQRVTLRCSPRSGDLSVYWYQQSLDQGLQFLIQYYNGEERAKGNILERFSAQQFPDLHSELNLSSLELGDSALYFCASSATHLGNQPQHFGDGTRLSIL.

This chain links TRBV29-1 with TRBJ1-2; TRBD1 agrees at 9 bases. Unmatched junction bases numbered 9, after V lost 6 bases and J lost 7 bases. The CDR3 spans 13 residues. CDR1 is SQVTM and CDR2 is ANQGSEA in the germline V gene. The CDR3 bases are TGCAGCGTAACAGGGGGCACGGGTGGTGGCTACACCTTC. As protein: CSVTGGTGGGYTF. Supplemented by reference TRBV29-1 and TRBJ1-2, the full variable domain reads SAVISQKPSRDICQRGTSLTIQCQVDSQVTMMFWYRQQPGQSLTLIATANQGSEATYESGFVIDKFPISRPNLTFSTLTVSNMSPEDSSIYLCSVTGGTGGGYTFGSGTRLTVV.

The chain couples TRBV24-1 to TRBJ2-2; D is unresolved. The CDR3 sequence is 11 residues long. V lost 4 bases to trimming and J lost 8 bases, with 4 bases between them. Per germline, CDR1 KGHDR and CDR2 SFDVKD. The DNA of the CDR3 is TGTGCCACCAGTGACCTAGGGGAGCTGTTTTTT. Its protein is CATSDLGELFF.

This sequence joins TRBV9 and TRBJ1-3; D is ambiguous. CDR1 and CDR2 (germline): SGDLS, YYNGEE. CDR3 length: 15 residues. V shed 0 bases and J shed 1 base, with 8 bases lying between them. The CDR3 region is CASSVASVSGNTIYF. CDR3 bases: TGTGCCAGCAGCGTAGCTTCTGTGTCTGGAAACACCATATATTTT.

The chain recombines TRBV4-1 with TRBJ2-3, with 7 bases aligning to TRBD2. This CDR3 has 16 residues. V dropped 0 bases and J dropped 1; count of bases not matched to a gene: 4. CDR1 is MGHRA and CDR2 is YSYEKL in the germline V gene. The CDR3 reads CASSQDLSGGTDTQYF. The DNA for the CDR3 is TGCGCCAGCAGCCAAGATCTAAGCGGGGGCACAGATACGCAGTATTTT.

This CDR3 reads CASSSGQGIWTEAFF. CDR3 DNA: TGTGCCAGCAGCTCGGGACAGGGTATTTGGACTGAAGCTTTCTTT. The V call is TRBV9, the J call TRBJ1-1; 9 bases are a match to TRBD1. V lost 4 bases to trimming and J lost 5 bases; unmatched junction nucleotides: 9. The CDR3 extends over 15 amino acids. Germline CDR1 reads SGDLS; CDR2 reads YYNGEE.

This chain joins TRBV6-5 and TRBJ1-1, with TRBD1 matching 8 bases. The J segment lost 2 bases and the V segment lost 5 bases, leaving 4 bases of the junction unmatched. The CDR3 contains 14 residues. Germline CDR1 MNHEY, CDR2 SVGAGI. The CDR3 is CASSRTGINTEAFF. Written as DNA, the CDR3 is TGTGCCAGCAGTAGGACAGGGATTAACACTGAAGCTTTCTTT.

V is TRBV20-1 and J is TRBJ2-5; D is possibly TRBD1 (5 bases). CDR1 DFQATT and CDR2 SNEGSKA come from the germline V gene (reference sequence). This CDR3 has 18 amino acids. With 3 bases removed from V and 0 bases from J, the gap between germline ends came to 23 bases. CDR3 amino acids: CSASSSTLLGQYQETQYF. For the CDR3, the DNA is TGCAGTGCTAGTTCGTCCACCCTCTTGGGGCAGTACCAAGAGACCCAGTACTTC.

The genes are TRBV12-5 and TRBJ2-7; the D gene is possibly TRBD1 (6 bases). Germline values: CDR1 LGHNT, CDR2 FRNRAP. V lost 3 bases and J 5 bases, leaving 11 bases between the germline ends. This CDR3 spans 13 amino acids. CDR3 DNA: TGTGCTAGTGGTTTTGGGGGCAGGAACGAGCAGTACTTC. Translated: CASGFGGRNEQYF.

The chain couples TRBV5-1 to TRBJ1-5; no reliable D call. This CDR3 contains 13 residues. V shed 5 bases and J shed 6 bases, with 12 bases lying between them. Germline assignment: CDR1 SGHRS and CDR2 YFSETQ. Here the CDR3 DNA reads TGCGCCAGCAGTACTGAGGGCGGTCAGCCCCAGCATTTT. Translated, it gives CASSTEGGQPQHF.

The CDR3 DNA is TGTGCTAGTGGTTTGGTACCTGACGGGATGAGCTCCTACAATGAGCAGTTCTTC. Its translation is CASGLVPDGMSSYNEQFF. The V and J genes are TRBV12-5 and TRBJ2-1; D may be TRBD2 (5 bases). Germline V lookup: CDR1 LGHNT, CDR2 FRNRAP. This CDR3 has 18 residues. V was shortened by 0 bases and J by 0 bases, with 15 bases between the two germline ends.

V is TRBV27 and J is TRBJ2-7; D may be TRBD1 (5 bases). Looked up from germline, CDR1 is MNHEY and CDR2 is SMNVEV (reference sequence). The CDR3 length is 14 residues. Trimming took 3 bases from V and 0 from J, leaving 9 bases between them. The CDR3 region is CASSFYRSSYEQYF. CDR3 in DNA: TGTGCCAGCAGTTTTTACAGGAGCTCCTACGAGCAGTACTTC.

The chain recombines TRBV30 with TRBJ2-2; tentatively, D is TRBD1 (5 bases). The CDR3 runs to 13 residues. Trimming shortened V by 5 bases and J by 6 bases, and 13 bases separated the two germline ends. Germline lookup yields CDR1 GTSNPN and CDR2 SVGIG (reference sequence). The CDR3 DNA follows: TGTGCCTGGGACGATCAGGGTCCCGGGGAGCTGTTTTTT. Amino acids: CAWDDQGPGELFF.

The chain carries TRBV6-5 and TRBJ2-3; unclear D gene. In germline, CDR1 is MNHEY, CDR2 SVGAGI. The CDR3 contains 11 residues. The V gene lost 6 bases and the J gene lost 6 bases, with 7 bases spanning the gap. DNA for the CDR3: TGTGCCAGCAGAAGCAGGGATACGCAGTATTTT. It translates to CASRSRDTQYF.

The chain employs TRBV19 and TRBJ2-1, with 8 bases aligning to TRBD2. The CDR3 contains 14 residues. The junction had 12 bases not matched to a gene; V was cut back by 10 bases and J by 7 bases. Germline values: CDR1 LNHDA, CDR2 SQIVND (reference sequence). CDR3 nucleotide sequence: TGTGCCACCAAATCTAGCGGGCGGTGGAATGAGCAGTTCTTC. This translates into CATKSSGRWNEQFF. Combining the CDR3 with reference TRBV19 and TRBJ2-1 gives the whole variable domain DGGITQSPKYLFRKEGQNVTLSCEQNLNHDAMYWYRQDPGQGLRLIYYSQIVNDFQKGDIAEGYSVSREKKESFPLTVTSAQKNPTAFYLCATKSSGRWNEQFFGPGTRLTVL.

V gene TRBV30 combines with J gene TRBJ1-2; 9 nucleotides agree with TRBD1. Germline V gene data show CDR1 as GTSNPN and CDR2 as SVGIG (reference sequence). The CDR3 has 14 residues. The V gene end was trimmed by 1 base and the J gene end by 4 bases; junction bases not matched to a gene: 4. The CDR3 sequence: CAWSDTGGSYGYTF. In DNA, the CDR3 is TGTGCCTGGAGTGACACAGGGGGCAGCTATGGCTACACCTTC.

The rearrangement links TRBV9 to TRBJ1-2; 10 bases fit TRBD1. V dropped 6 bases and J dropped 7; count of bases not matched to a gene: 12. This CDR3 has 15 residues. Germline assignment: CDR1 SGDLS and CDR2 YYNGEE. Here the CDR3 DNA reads TGTGCCAGCAACCCATTGACAGGGGGCGCATTTGGCTACACCTTC. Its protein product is CASNPLTGGAFGYTF.

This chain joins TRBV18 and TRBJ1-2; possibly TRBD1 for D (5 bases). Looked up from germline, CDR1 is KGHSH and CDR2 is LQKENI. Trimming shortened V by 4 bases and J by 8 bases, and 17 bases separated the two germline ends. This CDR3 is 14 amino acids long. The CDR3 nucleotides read TGTGCCAGCTCACGATCGGCGGGGGAGGGAGGCTACACCTTC. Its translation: CASSRSAGEGGYTF.

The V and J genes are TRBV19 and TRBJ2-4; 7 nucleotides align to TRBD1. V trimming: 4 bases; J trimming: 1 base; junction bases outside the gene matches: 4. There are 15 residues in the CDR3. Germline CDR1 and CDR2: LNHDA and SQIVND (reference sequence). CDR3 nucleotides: TGTGCCAGTAGTAACGAGGGGGCTGCCAAAAACATTCAGTACTTC. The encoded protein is CASSNEGAAKNIQYF.

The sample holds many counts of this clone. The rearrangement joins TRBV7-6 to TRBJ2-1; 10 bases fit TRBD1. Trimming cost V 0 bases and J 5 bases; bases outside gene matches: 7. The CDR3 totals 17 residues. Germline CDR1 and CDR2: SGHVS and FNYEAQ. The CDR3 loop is CASSLAYAGQGNNEQFF. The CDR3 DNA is TGTGCCAGCAGCTTAGCGTATGCGGGACAGGGGAACAATGAGCAGTTCTTC. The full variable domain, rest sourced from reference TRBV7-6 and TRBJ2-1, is GAGVSQSPRYKVTKRGQDVALRCDPISGHVSLYWYRQALGQGPEFLTYFNYEAQQDKSGLPNDRFSAERPEGSISTLTIQRTEQRDSAMYRCASSLAYAGQGNNEQFFGPGTRLTVL.

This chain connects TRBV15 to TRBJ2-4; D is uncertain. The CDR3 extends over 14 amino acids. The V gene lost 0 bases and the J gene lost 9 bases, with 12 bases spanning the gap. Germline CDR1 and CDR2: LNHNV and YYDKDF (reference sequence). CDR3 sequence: CATSRDYARSIQYF. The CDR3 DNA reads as TGTGCCACCAGCAGAGATTATGCCCGGAGCATTCAGTACTTC. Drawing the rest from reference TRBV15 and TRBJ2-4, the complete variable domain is DAMVIQNPRYQVTQFGKPVTLSCSQTLNHNVMYWYQQKSSQAPKLLFHYYDKDFNNEADTPDNFQSRRPNTSFCFLDIRSPGLGDTAMYLCATSRDYARSIQYFGAGTRLSVL.

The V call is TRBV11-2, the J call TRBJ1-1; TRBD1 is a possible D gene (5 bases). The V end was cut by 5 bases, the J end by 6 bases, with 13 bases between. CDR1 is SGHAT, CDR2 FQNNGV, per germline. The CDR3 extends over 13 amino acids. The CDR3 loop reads CASSAQGIAEAFF. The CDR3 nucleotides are TGTGCCAGCAGCGCGCAGGGAATCGCTGAAGCTTTCTTT.